A selection of T cell receptor beta chains follows, all from one sample in a study of T-cell memory formation after mild COVID-19. TCRdb itself ran the 5' RACE reads through MiXCR, one entry per CDR3 protein. The sample consists of around 340,000 distinct CDR3 sequences, 10% to 15% of them appearing once. Sequencing was done on a sample of PBMCs or a T cell subset sorted from them (not recorded which). The receptors originated from a man aged 18 to 30 who had mild COVID-19 (a few samples of this study predate the infection). Cell type and time point are not known. Each CDR3 is given with its conserved first and last residue. The order of the fields is V gene, J gene, CDR3 protein.

>TRBV7-2|TRBJ2-5
CASSRDRVGETQYF
>TRBV23-1|TRBJ1-5
CASSQRDYQPQHF
>TRBV11-2|TRBJ2-3
CASSQLLRTDTQYF
>TRBV6-5|TRBJ2-5
CASSYKALETQYF
>TRBV2|TRBJ1-6
CASKGAGSYNSPLHF
>TRBV7-8|TRBJ1-2
CASSDRRDRVPYGYTF
>TRBV5-5|TRBJ1-1
CASSSDGDLNSEAFF
>TRBV10-3|TRBJ1-1
CAISNRGPTEAFF
>TRBV7-9|TRBJ2-3
CASSFITRDRGSSTDTQYF
>TRBV5-1|TRBJ2-2
CASSSSGGTTGELFF
>TRBV29-1|TRBJ1-2
CSVEDRGQENYGYTF
>TRBV7-2|TRBJ1-6
CASSPVGYSAVSSTLHF
>TRBV7-3|TRBJ2-1
CASSPGYDEQFF
>TRBV3-1|TRBJ1-1
CASSQRGGTEAFF
>TRBV12-3/TRBV12-4|TRBJ2-5
CASSLHGQGIATQYF
>TRBV6-5|TRBJ2-2
CASNRAWSGNTGELFF
>TRBV7-2|TRBJ1-5
CASSPHGGRDQPQHF
>TRBV29-1|TRBJ2-3
CSVHRRSGSTQYF
>TRBV29-1|TRBJ1-2
CSVARGENYGYTF
>TRBV5-1|TRBJ1-2
CASSSGLIYGYTF
>TRBV4-3|TRBJ1-6
CASSQGGAGNSPLHF
>TRBV6-2/TRBV6-3|TRBJ2-1
CASSYSLGGGSDEQFF
>TRBV5-1|TRBJ2-4
CASSDSGTAIQYF
>TRBV5-4|TRBJ2-3
CASSPGAGGSTDTQYF
>TRBV6-6|TRBJ1-2
CASIPRYTF
>TRBV6-2/TRBV6-3|TRBJ2-7
CASSYSTRTPRQYF
>TRBV7-2|TRBJ1-2
CASSRNSANYGYTF
>TRBV12-3/TRBV12-4|TRBJ2-7
CASSFNQGAYEQYF
>TRBV13|TRBJ2-1
CASSLQGRHEQFF
>TRBV27|TRBJ2-1
CASSPSEWGGVEQFF
>TRBV2|TRBJ2-3
CASTGASGTDTQYF
>TRBV7-2|TRBJ1-2
CASSVEEDSLYGYTF
>TRBV6-6|TRBJ1-4
CASSSDRVGEKLFF
>TRBV5-1|TRBJ1-2
CASSLPGQGSYGYTF
>TRBV6-2/TRBV6-3|TRBJ1-2
CASSPPTGFVGGYTF
>TRBV4-3|TRBJ1-2
CASSQEWAQGYYGYTF
>TRBV5-1|TRBJ2-7
CASSLTRGDYEQYF
>TRBV15|TRBJ2-7
CATSRAYRADEQYF
>TRBV6-2/TRBV6-3|TRBJ2-7
CASSLGTGGSGAYEQYF
>TRBV20-1|TRBJ1-6
CSAKVQGSNSPLHF
>TRBV9|TRBJ1-1
CASSGPGGRNTEAFF
>TRBV19|TRBJ2-2
CASKGGHATGELFF
>TRBV4-3|TRBJ1-5
CASSQGASVNQPQHF
>TRBV6-5|TRBJ2-3
CASSYSTGGLLDTQYF
>TRBV20-1|TRBJ1-2
CSAIDRENYGYTF
>TRBV4-3|TRBJ2-3
CASSQVAAPTSTDTQYF
>TRBV20-1|TRBJ2-1
CSARRAGNYNEQFF
>TRBV12-3/TRBV12-4|TRBJ2-7
CASSFGQGRQYF
>TRBV19|TRBJ2-7
CATRLKGPGSYEQYF
>TRBV6-2/TRBV6-3|TRBJ2-2
CASSYRLEGTELFF
>TRBV7-2|TRBJ1-2
CASSHPVANGYTF
>TRBV29-1|TRBJ2-1
CSVDGTGYNEQFF
>TRBV12-3/TRBV12-4|TRBJ1-2
CASSLIGAGYGYTF
>TRBV20-1|TRBJ1-3
CSARSGTDSGNTIYF
>TRBV7-3|TRBJ2-2
CASSSSRGGSGELFF
>TRBV11-1|TRBJ2-7
CASSLETGAHEQYF
>TRBV20-1|TRBJ2-5
CSVPGLAGETQYF
>TRBV3-1|TRBJ2-7
CASSQVAGDYEQYF
>TRBV7-2|TRBJ2-6
CASSQRGGSGANVLTF